This record covers a single T cell receptor beta chain. Antigen: not known. Arm-PCR of CDR3 regions and iRepertoire HTBI primers were the basis on which TCR beta libraries were built. TCRdb independently ran MiXCR on the multiplex PCR reads; one entry per CDR3 protein. The top ten clones hold roughly 25% of a sample with some 560,000 distinct CDR3 sequences, 15% to 20% of them seen once. This CDR3 spans 13 amino acids. Trimming shortened V by 0 bases and J by 9 bases, and 11 bases separated the two germline ends. Germline V gene lookup returns CDR1 SGHAT and CDR2 FQNNGV. Documented time point: newly diagnosed GD, antithyroid drugs for less than 3 months. PBMC RNA served as the TCR library source. The data are from a study of regulatory T cells in long-lasting Graves disease. Study results and caveats: Persistent disease preferred TRBV28, TRBJ1-2 and TRBJ2-5; new disease, TRBV20-1 and TRBJ2-1.

The sample was also linked to a second study, of T cells in Graves' hyperthyroidism and ophthalmopathy.

The chain carries TRBV11-2 and TRBJ2-5, with D possibly being TRBD1 (5 bases). This sample comprised peripheral blood mononuclear cells (PBMCs), obtained at new diagnosis, from a patient treated with antithyroid drugs. This TCR was sampled from a woman aged 40-65 years with Graves disease. The CDR3 region is CASSLEGQGSQYF. CDR3 DNA sequence: TGTGCCAGCAGCTTAGAAGGGCAGGGTTCCCAGTACTTC.